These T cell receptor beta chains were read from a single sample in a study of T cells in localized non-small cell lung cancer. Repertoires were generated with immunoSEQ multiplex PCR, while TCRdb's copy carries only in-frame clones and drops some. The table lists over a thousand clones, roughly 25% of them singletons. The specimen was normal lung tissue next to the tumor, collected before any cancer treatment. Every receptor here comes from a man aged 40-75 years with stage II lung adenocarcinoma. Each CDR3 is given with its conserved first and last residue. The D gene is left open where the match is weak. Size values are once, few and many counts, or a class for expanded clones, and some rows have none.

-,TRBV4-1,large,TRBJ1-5,TGCGCCAGCAGCCAAGCAGGTACTAATCAGCCCCAGCATTTT,CASSQAGTNQPQHF
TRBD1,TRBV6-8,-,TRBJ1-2,TGTGCCAGCAGTTACTCGGGGCTGCCGGGACAGGGAGGAATTAGTGGCTACACCTTC,CASSYSGLPGQGGISGYTF
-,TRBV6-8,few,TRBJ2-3,TGTGCCAGCAGTGCCGAGACAGGCTCAGATACGCAGTATTTT,CASSAETGSDTQYF
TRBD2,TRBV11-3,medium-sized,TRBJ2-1,TGTGCCAGCAGCCGGAACCTCGTAGCGGGCGACAATGAGCAGTTCTTC,CASSRNLVAGDNEQFF
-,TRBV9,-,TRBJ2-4,TGTGCCAGCAGTGAATCGAAAGCCAAAAACATTCAGTACTTC,CASSESKAKNIQYF
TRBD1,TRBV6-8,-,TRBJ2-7,TGTGCCAGCAGTTACACTTGGGACAGGGTGGGGCCCTACGAGCAGTACTTC,CASSYTWDRVGPYEQYF
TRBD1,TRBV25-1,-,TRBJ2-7,TGTGCCAGCATCACCCCGGGACAGGGGTCCGACGAGCAGTACTTC,CASITPGQGSDEQYF
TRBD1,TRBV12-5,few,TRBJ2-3,TGTGCTAGTGGTTTTGACAGGGGGCGCAGAGATACGCAGTATTTT,CASGFDRGRRDTQYF
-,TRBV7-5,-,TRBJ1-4,TGTGCCAGCAGCAAGGGACAGCTTAATGAAAAACTGTTTTTT,CASSKGQLNEKLFF
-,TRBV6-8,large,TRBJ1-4,TGTGCCAGCAGTTACTCCTTTACTGCAACTAATGAAAAACTGTTTTTT,CASSYSFTATNEKLFF
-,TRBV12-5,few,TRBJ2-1,TGTGCCAGCACGCAGGGGCTGAACAATGAGCAGTTCTTC,CASTQGLNNEQFF
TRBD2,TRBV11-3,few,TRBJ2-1,TGTGCCAGCAGCTTCGAGCAAGCGGGGGTTAGCTCCTACAATGAGCAGTTCTTC,CASSFEQAGVSSYNEQFF
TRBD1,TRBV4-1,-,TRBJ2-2,TGCGCCAGCAGCCAAGTCCCTGGGACAGGGGTCGCCGGGGAGCTGTTTTTT,CASSQVPGTGVAGELFF
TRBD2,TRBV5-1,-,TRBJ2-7,TGCGCCAGCAGCCCGTCGACTAGCGGGGACGAGCAGTACTTC,CASSPSTSGDEQYF
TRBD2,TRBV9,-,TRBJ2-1,TGTGCCAGCAGCGCCCCCGGGACTAGCGGGGGATCGAATGAGCAGTTCTTC,CASSAPGTSGGSNEQFF
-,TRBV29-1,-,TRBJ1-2,TGCAGCGTTGAAGAGGGTGAGAGATTCGGTGGCTACACCTTC,CSVEEGERFGGYTF
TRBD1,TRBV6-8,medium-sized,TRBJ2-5,TGTGCCAGCAGTTACTCGTTCCGAGGGGGCGGCCAAGAGACCCAGTACTTC,CASSYSFRGGGQETQYF
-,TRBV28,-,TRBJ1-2,TGTGCCAGCAGGGCCGGGGCCAGGACCTATGGCTACACCTTC,CASRAGARTYGYTF
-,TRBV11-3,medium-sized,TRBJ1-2,TGTGCCAGCAGCTTTTTCGGGAACCAAGACCTCTATGGCTACACCTTC,CASSFFGNQDLYGYTF
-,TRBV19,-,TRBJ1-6,TGTGCCAGTAGTATTGGGCAGGGCGCGAATTCACCCCTCCACTTT,CASSIGQGANSPLHF
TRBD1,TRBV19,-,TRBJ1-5,TGTGCCAGTAGTACCACAGGGGGCAATCAGCCCCAGCATTTT,CASSTTGGNQPQHF
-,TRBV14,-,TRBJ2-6,TGTGCCAGCAGCCTTCGAGTCGATGGGGTCAACGTCCTGACTTTC,CASSLRVDGVNVLTF
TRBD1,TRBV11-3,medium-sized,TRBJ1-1,TGTGCCAGCAGACCCAGGGGGAGGCTTGGGGACACTGAAGCTTTCTTT,CASRPRGRLGDTEAFF
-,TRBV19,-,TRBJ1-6,TGTGCCAGTAGTCCCCGACAGGACGGTAATTCACCCCTCCACTTT,CASSPRQDGNSPLHF
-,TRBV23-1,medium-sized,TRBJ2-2,TGCGCCAGCAGCCAAGATTCAGGGACCACCGGGGAGCTGTTTTTT,CASSQDSGTTGELFF
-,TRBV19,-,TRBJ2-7,TGTGCCAGTAGTCGTTGGGGTTACGAGCAGTACTTC,CASSRWGYEQYF
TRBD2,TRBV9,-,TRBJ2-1,TGTGCCAGCAGAACTCCTTCCGGCGGGGGTTACAATGAGCAGTTCTTC,CASRTPSGGGYNEQFF
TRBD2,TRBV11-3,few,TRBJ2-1,TGTGCCAGCAGCTCCGGACTAGCGGGGGTAAATGAGCAGTTCTTC,CASSSGLAGVNEQFF
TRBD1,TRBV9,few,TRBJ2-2,TGTGCCAGCAGCCCACAGGGGGCGCAGACCGGGGAGCTGTTTTTT,CASSPQGAQTGELFF
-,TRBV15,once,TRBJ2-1,TGTGCCACCAGCAGAGACCGCGATAGCGCCTACAATGAGCAGTTCTTC,CATSRDRDSAYNEQFF
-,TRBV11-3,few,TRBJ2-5,TGTGCTAGCAGCTTAGGCGCGGGGATCGGGGAGACCCAGTACTTC,CASSLGAGIGETQYF
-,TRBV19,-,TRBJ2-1,TGTGCCAGTAGTAGGACAGAGATCTACAATGAGCAGTTCTTC,CASSRTEIYNEQFF
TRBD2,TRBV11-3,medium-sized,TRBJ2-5,TGTGCCAGCAGCTTGTGGACTAGCCAAGAGACCCAGTACTTC,CASSLWTSQETQYF
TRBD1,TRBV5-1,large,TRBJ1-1,TGCGCCAGCAGCCCGACGGACAGGGAAACTGAAGCTTTCTTT,CASSPTDRETEAFF
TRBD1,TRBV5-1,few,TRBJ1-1,TGCGCCAGCAGCTCGGATCGACAGGGGGCGCACACTGAAGCTTTCTTT,CASSSDRQGAHTEAFF
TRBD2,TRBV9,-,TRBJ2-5,TGTGCCAGCAGCGTAGGCGGGGTAGCGGGGATTGAGACCCAGTACTTC,CASSVGGVAGIETQYF
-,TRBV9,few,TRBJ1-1,TGTGCCAGCACCGTCGTTACCGGAGAAGCTTTCTTT,CASTVVTGEAFF
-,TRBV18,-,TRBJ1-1,TGTGCCAGCTCACAAACAGACAACACTGAAGCTTTCTTT,CASSQTDNTEAFF